These 27 T cell receptor beta chains came from one sample sequenced in a study of T cell responses to AZD1222 COVID-19 vaccine. Clones were read by immunoSEQ multiplex PCR, and TCRdb kept only the in-frame ones, dropping some. The repertoire holds tens of thousands of clones, with over 60% as singletons. The sample in question was peripheral blood, obtained on day 0 of AZD1222 vaccination. Source of these receptors: an adult in good health.

DNA for the CDR3: TGTGCCATCAGTGATGGGTCAGGCCAAGAGACCCAGTACTTC. Residues: CAISDGSGQETQYF. The V call is TRBV10-3, the J call TRBJ2-5; D uncertain. This CDR3 is 14 amino acids long. Trimming removed 3 bases at V and 1 base at J, with 9 bases between. Germline V gene data show CDR1 as ENHRY and CDR2 as SYGVKD.

The chain couples TRBV2 to TRBJ1-2; maybe TRBD1 (6 bases). CDR3 length: 14 amino acids. The germline V gene has CDR1 SNHLY and CDR2 FYNNEI. The germline V and J ends were trimmed by 2 bases and 8 bases, with 15 bases remaining between them. CDR3 amino acids: CASSELGGAWGYTF. Written as DNA, the CDR3 is TGTGCCAGCAGTGAACTCGGGGGCGCGTGGGGCTACACCTTC. Combining the CDR3 with reference TRBV2 and TRBJ1-2 gives the whole variable domain EPEVTQTPSHQVTQMGQEVILRCVPISNHLYFYWYRQILGQKVEFLVSFYNNEISEKSEIFDDQFSVERPDGSNFTLKIRSTKLEDSAMYFCASSELGGAWGYTFGSGTRLTVV.

This rearrangement joins TRBV7-2 to TRBJ2-3; tentatively, D is TRBD2 (6 bases). The CDR3 consists of 15 residues. Looked up from germline, CDR1 is SGHTA and CDR2 is FQGNSA. V gave up 6 bases and J gave up 0 bases, with 13 bases separating them. CDR3 DNA: TGTGCCAGCAGTTTTGGGACTTTCAGCACAGATACGCAGTATTTT. This codes for CASSFGTFSTDTQYF.

The chain couples TRBV4-3 to TRBJ2-2; D is ambiguous. Trimming removed 2 bases at V and 8 bases at J, with 6 bases between. Germline V gene sequence: CDR1 LGHNA, CDR2 YSLEER. This CDR3 is 12 amino acids long. The CDR3 DNA reads as TGCGCCAGCAGCCAACCCCCGGGGGAGCTGTTTTTT. Translating gives CASSQPPGELFF.

J is TRBJ2-3 and V is TRBV6-6; 9 bases match TRBD2. Losses at the gene ends were 2 bases for V and 8 bases for J; bases not matched to a gene: 11. This CDR3 contains 16 residues. The V gene's germline CDR1 is MNHNY and CDR2 SVGAGI (reference sequence). CDR3 DNA sequence: TGTGCCAGCAGTTACCGGGCTAGCGGGGAAGGAGGTACGCAGTATTTT. It yields the protein CASSYRASGEGGTQYF.

This chain links TRBV28 with TRBJ2-2; no clear D gene. The V gene's germline CDR1 is MDHEN and CDR2 SYDVKM. The CDR3 has 12 amino acids. Trimming pared 1 base from V and 3 bases from J, leaving 0 bases between. The CDR3 here is CASSLYTGELFF. The CDR3 nucleotides are TGTGCCAGCAGTTTATACACCGGGGAGCTGTTTTTT.

As concerns this clone: Other DNA sequences in the same sample also yield this CDR3. V usage is TRBV2 and J usage is TRBJ1-5, with D perhaps TRBD1 (5 bases). The CDR3 contains 13 residues. Trimming took off 4 bases at V and 1 base at J, with 5 bases between the two ends. Germline V gene data show CDR1 as SNHLY and CDR2 as FYNNEI. CDR3 sequence reads: CASSGGSNQPQHF. The CDR3 DNA reads as TGTGCCAGCAGTGGGGGGAGCAATCAGCCCCAGCATTTT. The variable domain in full, with the rest retrieved from reference TRBV2 and TRBJ1-5, is EPEVTQTPSHQVTQMGQEVILRCVPISNHLYFYWYRQILGQKVEFLVSFYNNEISEKSEIFDDQFSVERPDGSNFTLKIRSTKLEDSAMYFCASSGGSNQPQHFGDGTRLSIL.

V usage is TRBV28 and J usage is TRBJ1-1; TRBD1 matches at 8 bases. This CDR3 is built from 15 residues. Germline trimming cut 7 bases from V and 3 bases from J; bases unmatched to any gene: 10. Germline V CDR1 and CDR2: MDHEN, SYDVKM. The CDR3, as DNA: TGTGCCAGCAATAACAGGGGGTCGGGAGACACTGAAGCTTTCTTT. Translating it yields CASNNRGSGDTEAFF.

This clone was counted between two and nine times. The chain recombines TRBV3-1 (or the pseudogene TRBV3-2) with TRBJ1-6; no clear D. Germline assignment: CDR1 LGHDT and CDR2 YNNKEL (reference sequence). V was cut by 3 bases and J by 7 bases, with 7 bases left in between. The CDR3 loop spans 13 amino acids. CDR3 nucleotides: TGTGCCAGCAGCCATTCTTACAATTCACCCCTCCACTTT. This sequence encodes CASSHSYNSPLHF.

The rearrangement uses TRBV3-1 (or the pseudogene TRBV3-2) and TRBJ2-7; D remains ambiguous. V lost 0 bases and J lost 1, with 7 bases in between. The CDR3 has 14 residues. In germline, CDR1 is LGHDT, CDR2 YNNKEL (reference sequence). The CDR3: CASSQEWDSYEQYF. The CDR3, as DNA: TGTGCCAGCAGCCAAGAATGGGATTCCTACGAGCAGTACTTC.

The chain joins TRBV5-1 to TRBJ2-1; D may correspond to TRBD1 or TRBD2 (5 bases each). Per the germline V gene, CDR1 is SGHRS and CDR2 is YFSETQ. Deletions cut 2 bases from V and 8 bases from J, with 14 bases between. The CDR3 consists of 14 residues. The CDR3 protein is CASSLRGQADEQFF. In nucleotides, the CDR3 is TGCGCCAGCAGCTTACGGGGCCAAGCGGATGAGCAGTTCTTC.

The chain uses TRBV5-1 and TRBJ2-7, with D possibly matching TRBD1 (5 bases). V was trimmed by 1 base and J by 2 bases, leaving 10 bases between them. The CDR3 spans 14 residues. CDR1 is SGHRS, CDR2 YFSETQ, per germline. The CDR3 DNA sequence: TGCGCCAGCAGCTTGTCCCAGGGTACCTACGAGCAGTACTTC. Its translation is CASSLSQGTYEQYF.

The chain has TRBV5-6 and TRBJ2-7; 7 bases fit TRBD2. Germline V gives CDR1 SGHDT, CDR2 YYEEEE. The CDR3 has 15 amino acids. V trimming: 1 base; J trimming: 0 bases; junction bases outside the gene matches: 4. CDR3 DNA sequence: TGTGCCAGCAGCTTGTACGGGGGGAGCTCCTACGAGCAGTACTTC. It is translated as CASSLYGGSSYEQYF. The whole variable domain, filled in from reference TRBV5-6 and TRBJ2-7, reads DAGVTQSPTHLIKTRGQQVTLRCSPKSGHDTVSWYQQALGQGPQFIFQYYEEEERQRGNFPDRFSGHQFPNYSSELNVNALLLGDSALYLCASSLYGGSSYEQYFGPGTRLTVT.

This chain joins TRBV15 and TRBJ1-5; D unresolved. V was cut by 0 bases and J by 7 bases, with 13 bases left in between. There are 15 residues in the CDR3. Germline-derived CDR1 and CDR2 are LNHNV and YYDKDF (reference sequence). The CDR3 region is CATSRDGAGGQPQHF. The CDR3 DNA reads TGTGCCACCAGCAGAGATGGTGCGGGAGGACAGCCCCAGCATTTT.

V is TRBV28 and J is TRBJ1-1; possible D gene TRBD1, 5 bases. CDR1 MDHEN and CDR2 SYDVKM come from the germline V gene. V dropped 3 bases and J dropped 4 bases, with 15 bases sitting between them. CDR3 size: 15 residues. The CDR3 spells CASSLGTWGGTEAFF. DNA for the CDR3: TGTGCCAGCAGTTTGGGTACTTGGGGCGGCACTGAAGCTTTCTTT.

The chain joins TRBV18 to TRBJ2-7; 15 bases agree with TRBD2. V shed 6 bases and J 7 bases; nucleotides not matched to a gene: 13. Germline V lookup: CDR1 KGHSH, CDR2 LQKENI. This CDR3 has 17 residues. In nucleotides, the CDR3 is TGTGCCAGCTCGGTGGGACTAGCGGGGGGCATTTCTATGGAGCAGTACTTC. Translated: CASSVGLAGGISMEQYF. The full variable domain, rest sourced from reference TRBV18 and TRBJ2-7, is NAGVMQNPRHLVRRRGQEARLRCSPMKGHSHVYWYRQLPEEGLKFMVYLQKENIIDESGMPKERFSAEFPKEGPSILRIQQVVRGDSAAYFCASSVGLAGGISMEQYFGPGTRLTVT.

The chain links TRBV11-2 to TRBJ1-1; the D is unclear. In germline, CDR1 is SGHAT, CDR2 FQNNGV. The CDR3 covers 13 residues. The V end was cut by 3 bases, the J end by 4 bases, with 9 bases between. The CDR3 sequence: CASSFGDGTEAFF. CDR3 DNA: TGTGCCAGCAGCTTCGGGGATGGCACTGAAGCTTTCTTT.

V is TRBV6-5 and J is TRBJ1-5, with D maybe TRBD1 (6 bases). The germline CDR1 and CDR2 sequences are MNHEY and SVGAGI. This CDR3 is built from 13 residues. Trimming removed 0 bases at V and 15 bases at J, with 15 bases between. CDR3 amino acids: CASSYSATGPRHF. CDR3 in DNA: TGTGCCAGCAGTTACTCGGCGACAGGCCCTCGGCATTTT.

V and J are TRBV5-1 and TRBJ2-1, with D tentatively TRBD2 (6 bases). The CDR3 runs 15 residues. Germline CDR1 and CDR2: SGHRS and YFSETQ. Trimming stripped 6 bases from V and 2 bases from J, with 15 bases between. CDR3 amino acids: CASTWAGRTYNEQFF. The CDR3 DNA follows: TGCGCCAGCACCTGGGCGGGGAGAACCTACAATGAGCAGTTCTTC.

This clone was recorded only once. This sequence joins TRBV5-4 and TRBJ2-2, with 8 bases that match TRBD1. CDR3 length: 14 residues. Germline trimming cut 4 bases from V and 5 bases from J; bases unmatched to any gene: 4. CDR1 and CDR2 from the germline V gene are SGHNT and YYREEE (reference sequence). CDR3 DNA sequence: TGTGCCAGCAGCCACGGACAGGGAACCGGGGAGCTGTTTTTT. It translates to CASSHGQGTGELFF.

The CDR3 spells CASSQGEAGRNGYTF. The CDR3 nucleotides read TGTGCCAGCAGCCAAGGGGAGGCAGGGAGGAATGGCTACACCTTC. V usage is TRBV3-1 (or the pseudogene TRBV3-2) and J usage is TRBJ1-2, with a tentative D call TRBD1 (5 bases). V gave up 1 base and J gave up 6 bases, with 15 bases separating them. The CDR3 spans 15 residues. CDR1 is LGHDT, CDR2 YNNKEL, per germline (reference sequence).

This clone was recorded a few times. V usage is TRBV19 and J usage is TRBJ2-3, with a weak D call TRBD1 (5 bases). This CDR3 comprises 16 residues. V lost 4 bases to trimming and J lost 0 bases, with 14 bases between them. Germline-derived CDR1 and CDR2 are LNHDA and SQIVND (reference sequence). Here the CDR3 reads CASSTKWGRSTDTQYF. The CDR3 DNA reads TGTGCCAGTAGTACAAAATGGGGCAGGAGCACAGATACGCAGTATTTT.

The chain links TRBV19 to TRBJ1-1; no clear D gene. Germline CDR1 reads LNHDA; CDR2 reads SQIVND (reference sequence). Trimming removed 2 bases at V and 1 base at J, with 8 bases between. The CDR3 loop spans 14 amino acids. The chain's CDR3 is CASSIKGRNTEAFF. The CDR3 DNA sequence: TGTGCCAGTAGTATAAAGGGCAGGAACACTGAAGCTTTCTTT.

The chain joins TRBV2 to TRBJ2-5; D is unclear. V was pared by 5 bases and J by 5 bases, with 12 bases between. Per the germline V gene, CDR1 is SNHLY and CDR2 is FYNNEI. This CDR3 has 13 residues. CDR3 protein: CASSSDFTETQYF. DNA for the CDR3: TGTGCCAGCAGTTCAGATTTCACGGAGACCCAGTACTTC.

The chain couples TRBV18 to TRBJ2-1; 12 positions agree with TRBD1. CDR3 length: 16 residues. Per the germline V gene, CDR1 is KGHSH and CDR2 is LQKENI. V shed 4 bases, J shed 7 bases, and the junction held 8 bases outside the gene matches. The CDR3 region is CASSQEAGQGANEQFF. The CDR3 DNA reads as TGTGCCAGCTCACAGGAGGCGGGACAGGGGGCGAATGAGCAGTTCTTC.

V is TRBV6-6 and J is TRBJ1-3, with 7 nucleotides matching TRBD1. Germline V lookup: CDR1 MNHNY, CDR2 SVGAGI (reference sequence). The CDR3 extends over 14 amino acids. V trimming: 4 bases; J trimming: 3 bases; junction bases outside the gene matches: 3. In DNA, the CDR3 is TGTGCCAGCAGTTTCAGGGGGAGTGGAAACACCATATATTTT. This codes for CASSFRGSGNTIYF.

V usage is TRBV30 and J usage is TRBJ2-7; perhaps TRBD1 as D (5 bases). The CDR3 consists of 12 residues. Germline loops: CDR1 GTSNPN, CDR2 SVGIG (reference sequence). CDR3 residues: CAWGRARWEQYF. CDR3 bases: TGTGCGTGGGGCAGGGCCCGATGGGAGCAGTACTTC.